The rows below give T cell receptor beta chains drawn from one sample of a study of T cell responses to AZD1222 COVID-19 vaccine. Profiling relied on immunoSEQ multiplex PCR, and the TCRdb table lists in-frame clones only, not all of them. Of approximately 94,000 clones in the sample, approximately 87% were seen once. The specimen was peripheral blood, collected on day 0 of AZD1222 vaccination. These receptors were taken from an adult in good health. Each CDR3 is given with its conserved first and last residue. Fields, in order: V gene, J gene, clone size, D gene, CDR3 protein, CDR3 DNA. The D gene is left open where the match is weak. Rows may omit the clone size; those that give it use once, few, many or a size class.

V gene: TRBV18
J gene: TRBJ2-1
clone size: .
D gene: TRBD2
CDR3 protein: CASSPGLAGSNEQFF
CDR3 DNA: TGTGCCAGCTCACCGGGACTAGCGGGATCGAATGAGCAGTTCTTC

V gene: TRBV19
J gene: TRBJ1-5
clone size: .
D gene: TRBD1
CDR3 protein: CASSRDRTGGSGQPQHF
CDR3 DNA: TGTGCCAGTAGTAGGGACCGGACAGGGGGCTCTGGGCAGCCCCAGCATTTT

V gene: TRBV6-2/TRBV6-3
J gene: TRBJ2-7
clone size: .
D gene: .
CDR3 protein: CASSFGLSYEQYF
CDR3 DNA: TGTGCCAGCAGTTTCGGACTTTCCTACGAGCAGTACTTC

V gene: TRBV18
J gene: TRBJ2-7
clone size: .
D gene: TRBD2
CDR3 protein: CASSAELAGSVEQYF
CDR3 DNA: TGTGCCAGCTCGGCGGAACTAGCGGGCTCGGTCGAGCAGTACTTC

V gene: TRBV23-1
J gene: TRBJ2-7
clone size: .
D gene: TRBD1
CDR3 protein: CASSHAGTDEYEQYF
CDR3 DNA: TGCGCCAGCAGTCACGCCGGGACAGACGAATACGAGCAGTACTTC

V gene: TRBV6-1
J gene: TRBJ1-6
clone size: .
D gene: .
CDR3 protein: CASSAVSGTLRSSPLHF
CDR3 DNA: TGTGCCAGCAGTGCGGTATCCGGGACACTCAGAAGTTCACCCCTCCACTTT

V gene: TRBV11-3
J gene: TRBJ2-5
clone size: .
D gene: .
CDR3 protein: CASSLDRGSKGQETQYF
CDR3 DNA: TGTGCCAGCAGCCTCGACCGGGGGAGCAAAGGACAAGAGACCCAGTACTTC

V gene: TRBV7-2
J gene: TRBJ2-1
clone size: .
D gene: .
CDR3 protein: CASSKTRDWPTQNEQFF
CDR3 DNA: TGTGCCAGCAGCAAAACTAGGGACTGGCCAACCCAAAATGAGCAGTTCTTC

V gene: TRBV19
J gene: TRBJ2-7
clone size: .
D gene: TRBD1
CDR3 protein: CASSQGVLRSYEQYF
CDR3 DNA: TGTGCCAGTAGTCAGGGGGTGTTAAGGTCCTACGAGCAGTACTTC

V gene: TRBV11-2
J gene: TRBJ1-2
clone size: .
D gene: TRBD1
CDR3 protein: CASTQRQGADGYTF
CDR3 DNA: TGTGCCAGCACCCAGCGACAGGGGGCGGATGGCTACACCTTC

V gene: TRBV20-1
J gene: TRBJ2-1
clone size: once
D gene: .
CDR3 protein: CSASDVRGAGNEQFF
CDR3 DNA: TGCAGTGCTAGTGACGTACGGGGGGCAGGTAATGAGCAGTTCTTC

V gene: TRBV18
J gene: TRBJ1-6
clone size: .
D gene: TRBD1
CDR3 protein: CASSRGQADNSPLHF
CDR3 DNA: TGTGCCAGCTCACGCGGACAGGCAGATAATTCACCCCTCCACTTT

V gene: TRBV4-1
J gene: TRBJ2-3
clone size: few
D gene: TRBD2
CDR3 protein: CASSQSRGGRSDTQYF
CDR3 DNA: TGCGCCAGCAGCCAGTCACGGGGGGGCCGATCAGATACGCAGTATTTT

V gene: TRBV3-1/TRBV3-2
J gene: TRBJ2-7
clone size: .
D gene: TRBD2
CDR3 protein: CASSTRLAGRGEQYF
CDR3 DNA: TGTGCCAGCAGCACCCGACTAGCGGGGAGGGGCGAGCAGTACTTC

V gene: TRBV5-1
J gene: TRBJ1-2
clone size: once
D gene: .
CDR3 protein: CASSPPGGGQNYGYTF
CDR3 DNA: TGCGCCAGCAGCCCCCCCGGGGGGGGGCAGAACTATGGCTACACCTTC

V gene: TRBV3-1/TRBV3-2
J gene: TRBJ1-6
clone size: .
D gene: .
CDR3 protein: CASSQQINSPLHF
CDR3 DNA: TGTGCCAGCAGCCAACAGATTAATTCACCCCTCCACTTT

V gene: TRBV5-5
J gene: TRBJ1-6
clone size: .
D gene: TRBD1
CDR3 protein: CASSTGGAYNSPLHF
CDR3 DNA: TGTGCCAGCAGCACAGGGGGCGCCTATAATTCACCCCTCCACTTT

V gene: TRBV5-1
J gene: TRBJ1-1
clone size: once
D gene: .
CDR3 protein: CASSREGGIAFF
CDR3 DNA: TGCGCCAGCAGCCGTGAGGGGGGAATAGCTTTCTTT

V gene: TRBV4-3
J gene: TRBJ2-6
clone size: .
D gene: TRBD1
CDR3 protein: CASSQELSGTGSLGGANVLTF
CDR3 DNA: TGCGCCAGCAGCCAAGAACTATCCGGGACAGGGTCATTAGGTGGGGCCAACGTCCTGACTTTC

V gene: TRBV12-3/TRBV12-4
J gene: TRBJ2-7
clone size: few
D gene: .
CDR3 protein: CASSLHLYEQYF
CDR3 DNA: TGTGCCAGCAGTTTGCACCTCTACGAGCAGTACTTC

V gene: TRBV29-1
J gene: TRBJ2-7
clone size: .
D gene: .
CDR3 protein: CSVVGAEYEQYF
CDR3 DNA: TGCAGCGTTGTAGGGGCCGAATACGAGCAGTACTTC

V gene: TRBV10-3
J gene: TRBJ1-3
clone size: .
D gene: .
CDR3 protein: CATAGTVLGNTIYF
CDR3 DNA: TGTGCCACCGCCGGGACGGTCCTTGGAAACACCATATATTTT